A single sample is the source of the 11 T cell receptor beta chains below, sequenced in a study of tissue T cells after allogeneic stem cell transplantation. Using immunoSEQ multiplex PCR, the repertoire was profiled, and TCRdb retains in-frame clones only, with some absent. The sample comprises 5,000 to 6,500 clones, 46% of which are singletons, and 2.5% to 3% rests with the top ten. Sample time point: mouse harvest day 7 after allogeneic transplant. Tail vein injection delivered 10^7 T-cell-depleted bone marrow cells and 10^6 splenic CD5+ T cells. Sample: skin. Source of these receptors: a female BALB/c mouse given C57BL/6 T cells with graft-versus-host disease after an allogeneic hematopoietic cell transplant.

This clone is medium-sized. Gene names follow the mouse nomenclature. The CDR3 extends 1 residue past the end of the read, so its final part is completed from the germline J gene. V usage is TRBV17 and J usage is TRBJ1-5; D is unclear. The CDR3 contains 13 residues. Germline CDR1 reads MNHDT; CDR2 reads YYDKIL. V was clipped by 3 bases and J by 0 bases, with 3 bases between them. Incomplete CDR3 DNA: TGTGCTAGCAGTAGTAGTAACAACCAGGCTCCGCTT. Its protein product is CASSSSNNQAPL. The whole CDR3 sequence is CASSSSNNQAPLF.

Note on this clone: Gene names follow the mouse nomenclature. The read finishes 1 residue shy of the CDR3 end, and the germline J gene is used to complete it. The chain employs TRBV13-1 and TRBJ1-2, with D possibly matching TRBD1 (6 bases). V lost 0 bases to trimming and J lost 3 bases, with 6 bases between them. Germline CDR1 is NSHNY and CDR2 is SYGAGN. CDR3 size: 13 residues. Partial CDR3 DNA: TGTGCCAGCAGTGATGGGGGGCACTCCGACTACACC. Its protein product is CASSDGGHSDYT. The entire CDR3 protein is CASSDGGHSDYTF.

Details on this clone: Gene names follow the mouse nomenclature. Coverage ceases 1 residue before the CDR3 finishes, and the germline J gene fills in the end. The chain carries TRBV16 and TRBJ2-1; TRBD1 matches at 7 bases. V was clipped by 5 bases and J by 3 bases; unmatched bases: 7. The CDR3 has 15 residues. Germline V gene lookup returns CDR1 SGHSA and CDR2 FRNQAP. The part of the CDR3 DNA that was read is TGTGCAAGCAGCGCCTCACAGGGGATCTATGCTGAGCAGTTC. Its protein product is CASSASQGIYAEQF. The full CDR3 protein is CASSASQGIYAEQFF.

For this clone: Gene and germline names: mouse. The covered CDR3 bases are TGTGCCAGCAGTCTCGGGACAGTGGCAGAAACGCTGTAT. This encodes CASSLGTVAETLY. The whole CDR3 sequence reads CASSLGTVAETLYF. The chain uses TRBV26 and TRBJ2-3; 7 nucleotides align to TRBD1. Sequencing ends 1 residue short of the CDR3 end; the germline J gene provides the rest. Per the germline V gene, CDR1 is KGHPV and CDR2 is FQNQEV (reference sequence). J gave up 3 bases and V 3 bases, and 3 bases lay outside the gene matches. The CDR3 runs to 14 residues. Based on the CDR3 plus reference TRBV26 and TRBJ2-3, the full variable domain is NSKVIQTPRYLVKGQGQKAKMRCIPEKGHPVVFWYQQNKNNEFKFLINFQNQEVLQQIDMTEKRFSAECPSNSPCSLEIQSSEAGDSALYLCASSLGTVAETLYFGSGTRLTVL.

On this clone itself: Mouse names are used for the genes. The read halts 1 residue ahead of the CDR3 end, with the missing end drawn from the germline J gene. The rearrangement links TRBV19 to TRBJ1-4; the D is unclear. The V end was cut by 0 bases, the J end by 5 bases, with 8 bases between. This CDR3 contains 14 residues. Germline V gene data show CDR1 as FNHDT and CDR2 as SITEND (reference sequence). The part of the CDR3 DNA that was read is TGTGCCAGCAGTATAGGACAAAAAAACGAAAGATTATTT. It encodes CASSIGQKNERLF. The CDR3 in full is CASSIGQKNERLFF.

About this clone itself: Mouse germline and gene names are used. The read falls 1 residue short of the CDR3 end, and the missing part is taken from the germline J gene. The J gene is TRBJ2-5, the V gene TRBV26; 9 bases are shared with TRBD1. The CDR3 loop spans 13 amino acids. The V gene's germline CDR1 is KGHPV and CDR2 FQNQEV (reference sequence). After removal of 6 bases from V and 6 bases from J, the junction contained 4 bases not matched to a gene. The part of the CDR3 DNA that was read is TGTGCCAGCAGACAGGGGGCGGAGGACACCCAGTAC. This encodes CASRQGAEDTQY. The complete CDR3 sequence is CASRQGAEDTQYF.

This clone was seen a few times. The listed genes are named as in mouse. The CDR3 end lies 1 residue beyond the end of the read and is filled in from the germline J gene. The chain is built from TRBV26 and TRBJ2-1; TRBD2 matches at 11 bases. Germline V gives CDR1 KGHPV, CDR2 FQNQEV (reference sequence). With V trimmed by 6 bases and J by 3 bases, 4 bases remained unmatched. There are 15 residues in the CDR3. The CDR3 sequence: CASRRLGGSYAEQFF. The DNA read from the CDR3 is TGTGCCAGCAGAAGACTGGGGGGGAGCTATGCTGAGCAGTTC.

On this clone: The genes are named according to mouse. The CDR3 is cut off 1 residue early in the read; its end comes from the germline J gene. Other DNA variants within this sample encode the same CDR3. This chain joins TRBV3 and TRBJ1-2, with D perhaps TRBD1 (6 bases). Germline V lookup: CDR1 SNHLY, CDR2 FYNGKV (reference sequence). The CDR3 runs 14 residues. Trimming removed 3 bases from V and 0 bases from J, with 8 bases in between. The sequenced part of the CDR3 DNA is TGTGCCAGCAGCTTCGGGACAACAAACTCCGACTACACC. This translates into CASSFGTTNSDYT. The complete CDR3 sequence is CASSFGTTNSDYTF.

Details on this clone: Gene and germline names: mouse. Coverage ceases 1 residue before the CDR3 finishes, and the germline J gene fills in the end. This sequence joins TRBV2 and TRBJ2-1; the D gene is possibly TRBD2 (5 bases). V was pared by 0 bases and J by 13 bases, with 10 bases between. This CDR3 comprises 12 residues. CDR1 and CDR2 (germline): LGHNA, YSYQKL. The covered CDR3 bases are TGTGCCAGCAGCCAAGATAGGTGGGGACAGTTC. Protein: CASSQDRWGQF. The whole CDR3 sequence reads CASSQDRWGQFF.

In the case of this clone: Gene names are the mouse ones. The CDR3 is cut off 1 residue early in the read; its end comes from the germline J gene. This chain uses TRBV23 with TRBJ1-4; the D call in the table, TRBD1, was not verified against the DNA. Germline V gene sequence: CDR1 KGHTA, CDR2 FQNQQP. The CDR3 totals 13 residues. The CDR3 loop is CSSSPQGNERLFF. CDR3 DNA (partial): TGCTCCAGCAGTCCCCAGGGGAACGAAAGATTATTT.

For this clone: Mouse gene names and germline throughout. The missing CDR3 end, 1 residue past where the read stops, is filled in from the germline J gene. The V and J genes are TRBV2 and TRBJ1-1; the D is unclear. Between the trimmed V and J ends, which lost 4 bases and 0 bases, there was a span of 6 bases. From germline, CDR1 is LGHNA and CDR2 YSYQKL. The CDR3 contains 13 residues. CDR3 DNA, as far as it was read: TGTGCCAGCAGCCCGACACCAAACACAGAAGTCTTC. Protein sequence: CASSPTPNTEVF. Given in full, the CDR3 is CASSPTPNTEVFF.